These T cell receptor beta chains were read from a single sample in a study of cytomegalovirus exposure and HLA in healthy donors. Repertoires were generated with immunoSEQ multiplex PCR, while TCRdb's copy carries only in-frame clones and drops some. The repertoire holds more than 85,000 clones, about 80% seen once, with approximately 3.4% in the top ten. The sequenced sample consisted of PBMCs. The receptors shown here come from a male donor in good health and CMV-seropositive. CDR3s include the opening cysteine and the closing phenylalanine or tryptophan. Fields, in order: clone size, J gene, D gene, V gene, CDR3 protein, CDR3 DNA. D genes are given only for firm matches. The size of a clone is reported for some rows only, either as once, few or many, or as a class for expanded clones.

NA | TRBJ1-1 | NA | TRBV5-1 | CASSLRGGNTEAFF | TGCGCCAGCAGCTTAAGAGGGGGGAACACTGAAGCTTTCTTT
NA | TRBJ2-7 | NA | TRBV11-2 | CASSYKLGRTSISYEQYF | TGTGCCAGCAGCTATAAGCTGGGCAGAACCTCTATCTCCTACGAGCAGTACTTC
NA | TRBJ1-1 | TRBD1 | TRBV6-1 | CASSQAILRDRSGAPNTEAFF | TGTGCCAGCAGTCAAGCAATCCTTCGGGACAGGTCAGGAGCCCCGAACACTGAAGCTTTCTTT
NA | TRBJ1-5 | TRBD1 | TRBV6-1 | CASSQGDGQPQHF | TGTGCCAGCAGCCAGGGGGACGGTCAGCCCCAGCATTTT
NA | TRBJ1-5 | NA | TRBV5-1 | CASSLDRIGSNQPQHF | TGCGCCAGCAGCTTGGACAGGATTGGGAGCAATCAGCCCCAGCATTTT
NA | TRBJ1-4 | TRBD1 | TRBV30 | CAWSVGTGANEKLFF | TGTGCCTGGAGTGTCGGGACAGGGGCTAATGAAAAACTGTTTTTT
NA | TRBJ2-1 | NA | TRBV6-1 | CASSSGLPYNEQFF | TGTGCCAGCAGTTCTGGCCTTCCTTACAATGAGCAGTTCTTC
NA | TRBJ1-4 | TRBD1 | TRBV5-1 | CASSLLQGAEEKLFF | TGCGCCAGCAGCCTACTACAGGGGGCAGAGGAAAAACTGTTTTTT
NA | TRBJ2-7 | TRBD1 | TRBV30 | CAWRGTGWGEQYF | TGTGCCTGGCGCGGGACAGGCTGGGGGGAGCAGTACTTC
NA | TRBJ1-1 | TRBD1 | TRBV7-9 | CASSLTGPTEAFF | TGTGCCAGCAGCCTGACAGGGCCCACTGAAGCTTTCTTT
once | TRBJ1-4 | NA | TRBV30 | CAWSSPPLELFF | TGTGCCTGGAGTAGTCCCCCACTGGAACTGTTTTTT
NA | TRBJ2-5 | NA | TRBV7-9 | CASSTDSYQETQYF | TGTGCCAGCAGCACTGACAGCTACCAAGAGACCCAGTACTTC